The present T cell receptor beta chain was sequenced within a study of blood T cell repertoires in COVID-19. Sequenced by immunoSEQ multiplex PCR; TCRdb stores in-frame clones only, minus some. This table has roughly 200,000 clones, about four fifths appearing once. One Seattle source followed patients from active infection through their disease course. J was trimmed by 12 bases and V by 2 bases; bases with no gene match: 23. The CDR3 covers 17 residues. Germline values: CDR1 GTSNPN, CDR2 SVGIG (reference sequence). This clonotype originated in a woman between 40 and 50 years old with COVID-19, enrolled during active disease. The chain recombines TRBV30 with TRBJ2-7; 9 bases are shared with TRBD1. Sequencing was performed on peripheral blood. CDR3 sequence: CAWSSPGLRDRVFSSYF. The CDR3 nucleotides read TGTGCCTGGAGTTCCCCAGGTTTGCGGGACAGGGTCTTTTCTTCGTACTTC.